This T cell receptor beta chain was found in a study of control samples from healthy donors and cancer patients. Deletions cut 4 bases from V and 2 bases from J, with 15 bases between. Germline assignment: CDR1 SEHNR and CDR2 FQNEAQ (reference sequence). The CDR3 covers 16 residues. Libraries were prepared by immunoSEQ multiplex PCR; TCRdb keeps only in-frame clonotypes and omits some of them. The sample lists 110,000 to 150,000 clones; roughly 89% were seen once. The V and J genes are TRBV7-9 and TRBJ2-1, with a weak D call TRBD1 (6 bases). Sequencing input: blood. This sequence originates from a man aged 25 to 40 in good health. CDR3 amino acids: CASSSRRQGPYNEQFF. CDR3 bases: TGTGCCAGCAGCTCCCGGCGCCAGGGGCCCTACAATGAGCAGTTCTTC. The entire variable domain, with the rest obtained from reference TRBV7-9 and TRBJ2-1, is as follows: DTGVSQNPRHKITKRGQNVTFRCDPISEHNRLYWYRQTLGQGPEFLTYFQNEAQLEKSRLLSDRFSAERPKGSFSTLEIQRTEQGDSAMYLCASSSRRQGPYNEQFFGPGTRLTVL.